The clone carrying this T cell receptor (beta chain) was seen many times. The antigen remains unidentified. The V and J ends lost 4 bases and 5 bases respectively, with 17 bases between them. Germline CDR1 is SGHTA and CDR2 is FQGNSA. The CDR3 runs to 16 residues. Template material for amplifying TCR beta CDR3 regions consisted of RNA transcripts. A set of HTBI primers served as the primers for a first-round RT-PCR of the TCR CDR3. Each CDR3 protein is one row after TCRdb ran MiXCR on the multiplex PCR reads. The sample records some 400,000 distinct CDR3 sequences, roughly 13% being singletons. For Graves' hyperthyroidism to be stable, ophthalmopathy could not progress within 18 months. The authors obtained PBMCs from about 9.5 ml of fresh peripheral blood. The data were taken from a study of T cells in Graves' hyperthyroidism and ophthalmopathy. Points from the study as a whole: Also found in blood were most expanded thyroid clonotypes above 0.001. Stable hyperthyroidism and ophthalmopathy were separated using 13 V-J signatures.

The rearrangement links TRBV7-2 to TRBJ2-2, with D possibly being TRBD1 (6 bases). Sequencing input: blood. The TCR originated in a woman aged 55-75 years with Graves' hyperthyroidism. The CDR3 DNA reads TGTGCCAGCAGCTACAATACAGGGTTCGGTACCGGGGAGCTGTTTTTT. Amino acid sequence: CASSYNTGFGTGELFF.